The 21 T cell receptor beta chains below all came from one sample that was sequenced in a study of blood T cell repertoires in COVID-19 (dated by TCRdb to 2018 to 2020). Libraries were built with the immunoSEQ multiplex PCR assay. The clones in this table, taken by TCRdb from immuneACCESS, are in-frame only. Not every clone is retained; where verified, under half of the shortfall comes from an unresolved V gene, and the cause of the rest is unknown. This sample is represented by roughly 50,000 clones; more than 75% of them were singletons. The top ten hold about 16% of the sample. Sequencing was carried out using peripheral blood. These receptors originate from a human donor with active COVID-19. The donor label of this sample is uncertain.

V and J are TRBV6-1 and TRBJ1-1; D possibly corresponds to TRBD1 (5 bases). V lost 3 bases and J lost 3, with 11 bases in between. The CDR3 sequence is 14 residues long. The V gene's germline CDR1 is MNHNS and CDR2 SASEGT. The CDR3 reads CASSDYAGYTEAFF. CDR3 nucleotide sequence: TGTGCCAGCAGTGATTATGCAGGGTACACTGAAGCTTTCTTT.

The J gene is TRBJ1-2, the V gene TRBV27; no definite D call. Germline V gene lookup returns CDR1 MNHEY and CDR2 SMNVEV (reference sequence). CDR3 length: 8 amino acids. The CDR3 DNA is TGTGAGCCTTATGGCTACACCTTC. Amino acid sequence: CEPYGYTF.

The V gene is TRBV5-1, the J gene TRBJ2-3; D may be TRBD1 (6 bases). V was shortened by 0 bases and J by 0 bases, with 11 bases between the two germline ends. The germline V gene encodes CDR1 SGHRS and CDR2 YFSETQ. This CDR3 contains 16 residues. The CDR3 loop is CASSLARTASTDTQYF. The CDR3 DNA reads TGCGCCAGCAGCTTGGCCAGGACAGCAAGCACAGATACGCAGTATTTT. The variable domain in full, with the rest retrieved from reference TRBV5-1 and TRBJ2-3, is KAGVTQTPRYLIKTRGQQVTLSCSPISGHRSVSWYQQTPGQGLQFLFEYFSETQRNKGNFPGRFSGRQFSNSRSEMNVSTLELGDSALYLCASSLARTASTDTQYFGPGTRLTVL.

In its sample, this clone was seen once. The V call is TRBV7-2, the J call TRBJ1-2; a weak D match, TRBD1 (5 bases). Trimming left V 5 bases short and J 4 bases short, with 11 bases between. This CDR3 is built from 13 residues. Germline CDR1 and CDR2: SGHTA and FQGNSA. CDR3 nucleotides: TGTGCCAGCAGCCAACAGGTAGTCTATGGCTACACCTTC. The encoded protein is CASSQQVVYGYTF.

The chain recombines TRBV5-5 with TRBJ1-1; TRBD1 matches 7 bases. V lost 2 bases to trimming and J lost 3 bases; unmatched junction nucleotides: 4. Germline V gives CDR1 SGHKS, CDR2 YYEKEE (reference sequence). CDR3 size: 14 residues. CDR3 sequence: CASSFRDSYTEAFF. The CDR3 DNA reads as TGTGCCAGCAGCTTTCGGGACAGCTACACTGAAGCTTTCTTT.

This rearrangement joins TRBV6-5 to TRBJ2-7, with D possibly TRBD1 on 5 matching bases. V shed 2 bases and J shed 6 bases, with 20 bases lying between them. This CDR3 is built from 16 residues. Germline lookup yields CDR1 MNHEY and CDR2 SVGAGI. The CDR3 DNA reads as TGTGCCAGCAGTTACGCGTCGGGTAGTGGGGCCTCCGAGCAGTACTTC. This codes for CASSYASGSGASEQYF.

This clone qualifies as medium-sized. The gene calls are TRBV19 and TRBJ2-2; 7 bases match TRBD1. Unmatched junction bases numbered 10, after V lost 5 bases and J lost 7 bases. The CDR3 extends over 15 amino acids. Germline V gene lookup returns CDR1 LNHDA and CDR2 SQIVND (reference sequence). CDR3 protein: CASSLQGWDSGELFF. The CDR3 DNA reads as TGTGCCAGTAGTTTACAGGGATGGGACAGCGGGGAGCTGTTTTTT.

The J gene is TRBJ2-3, the V gene TRBV9; a weak D match, TRBD2 (6 bases). The length of the CDR3 is 15 residues. Trimming removed 0 bases from V and 4 bases from J, with 12 bases in between. Per the germline V gene, CDR1 is SGDLS and CDR2 is YYNGEE. This CDR3 reads CASSVGVGGADTQYF. In DNA form, the CDR3 reads TGTGCCAGCAGCGTAGGTGTGGGGGGAGCAGATACGCAGTATTTT.

The chain uses TRBV6-5 and TRBJ1-5; 8 bases map to TRBD1. Germline V lookup: CDR1 MNHEY, CDR2 SVGAGI. The ends lost 6 bases at V and 3 bases at J; junction bases unmatched: 7. The CDR3 is 15 residues long. The CDR3 sequence is CASRPQDRVNQPQHF. The CDR3 region has the DNA TGTGCCAGCAGACCCCAGGACAGGGTCAATCAGCCCCAGCATTTT.

This chain connects TRBV6-6 to TRBJ1-2; the D gene is possibly TRBD1 (5 bases). V was pared by 7 bases and J by 4 bases, with 10 bases between. Germline CDR1 reads MNHNY; CDR2 reads SVGAGI (reference sequence). This CDR3 is 12 amino acids long. In DNA form, the CDR3 reads TGTGCCAGCATCAAGACAGCCTATGGCTACACCTTC. Protein product: CASIKTAYGYTF.

V and J are TRBV6-2 or TRBV6-3 and TRBJ2-1, with 9 bases aligning to TRBD2. Germline trimming cut 3 bases from V and 7 bases from J; bases unmatched to any gene: 7. Germline values: CDR1 MNHEY, CDR2 SVGEGT. The CDR3 contains 15 residues. The CDR3 sequence: CASSYPRGGANEQFF. DNA of the CDR3: TGTGCCAGCAGTTATCCTCGCGGGGGGGCGAATGAGCAGTTCTTC.

The V call is TRBV19, the J call TRBJ1-1; a weak D match, TRBD1 (6 bases). Germline assignment: CDR1 LNHDA and CDR2 SQIVND (reference sequence). V shed 3 bases and J shed 7 bases, with 15 bases lying between them. The CDR3 is 14 residues long. The CDR3 region is CASSIQTGAFEAFF. The DNA for the CDR3 is TGTGCCAGTAGTATCCAGACAGGCGCCTTTGAAGCTTTCTTT.

This clone was seen just once. The chain combines TRBV4-1 with TRBJ1-5; the D gene is possibly TRBD1 (6 bases). CDR1 is MGHRA and CDR2 is YSYEKL in the germline V gene. The CDR3 totals 17 residues. V gave up 4 bases and J gave up 1 base, with 17 bases separating them. CDR3 sequence: CASSPSWGGWSNQPQHF. The CDR3 DNA sequence: TGCGCCAGCAGCCCCTCGTGGGGGGGCTGGAGCAATCAGCCCCAGCATTTT.

The rearrangement uses TRBV29-1 and TRBJ1-2; TRBD1 aligns across 9 bases. The V and J ends lost 7 bases and 7 bases, in that order; junction bases with no gene match: 10. There are 13 residues in the CDR3. Germline V gene sequence: CDR1 SQVTM, CDR2 ANQGSEA. CDR3 in amino acids: CSDEGQGGVGYTF. Written as DNA, the CDR3 is TGCAGCGACGAGGGACAGGGAGGGGTTGGCTACACCTTC.

V is TRBV7-2 and J is TRBJ2-2, with 8 bases aligning to TRBD2. J was trimmed by 0 bases and V by 6 bases; bases with no gene match: 3. This CDR3 has 15 residues. Germline assignment: CDR1 SGHTA and CDR2 FQGNSA. The CDR3 coding sequence is TGTGCCAGCAGAACTAGCGGTACGAACACCGGGGAGCTGTTTTTT. Its protein is CASRTSGTNTGELFF.

This clone was seen just once. The rearrangement links TRBV14 to TRBJ1-1; 10 bases line up with TRBD1. Trimming cost V 4 bases and J 5 bases; bases outside gene matches: 4. Germline V gene lookup returns CDR1 SGHDN and CDR2 FVKESK. The CDR3 consists of 14 residues. CDR3 region: CASSRLGQGTEAFF. CDR3 DNA sequence: TGTGCCAGCAGCCGATTGGGACAGGGGACTGAAGCTTTCTTT.

The chain links TRBV18 to TRBJ2-2; TRBD2 agrees at 13 bases. V dropped 6 bases and J dropped 7; count of bases not matched to a gene: 8. Germline V gene data show CDR1 as KGHSH and CDR2 as LQKENI. This CDR3 is built from 16 residues. DNA of the CDR3: TGTGCCAGCTCCCCCGGGACTAGCGGGGACGGCGGGGAGCTGTTTTTT. Its protein is CASSPGTSGDGGELFF.

This clone was found once. The chain uses TRBV5-1 and TRBJ2-7, with 9 nucleotides matching TRBD1. CDR1 is SGHRS and CDR2 is YFSETQ in the germline V gene. This CDR3 has 15 amino acids. Trimming removed 4 bases from V and 3 bases from J; junction bases left unmatched: 8. The DNA of the CDR3 is TGCGCCAGCAGCAAACCCCTGGGACAGGGCTACGAGCAGTACTTC. Its protein product is CASSKPLGQGYEQYF.

This clone was counted a single time. This chain uses TRBV6-2 or TRBV6-3 with TRBJ1-1, with TRBD1 matching over 9 bases. Germline assignment: CDR1 MNHEY and CDR2 SVGEGT. With 6 bases clipped from V and 8 bases from J, the junction kept 7 bases outside the gene matches. The CDR3 spans 13 residues. The CDR3 bases are TGTGCCAGCAGCCTGGGGACAGGGATGGAAGCTTTCTTT. Its translation is CASSLGTGMEAFF.

The chain has TRBV2 and TRBJ2-3, with 10 positions matching TRBD2. Trimming at V came to 11 bases and at J to 2 bases, leaving 7 bases not matched to a gene. There are 14 residues in the CDR3. In germline, CDR1 is SNHLY, CDR2 FYNNEI. Here the CDR3 DNA reads TGTGCCGAGGAAGCGGGGGGGCACACAGATACGCAGTATTTT. It is translated as CAEEAGGHTDTQYF.

This sequence joins TRBV29-1 and TRBJ1-3; D uncertain. Germline values: CDR1 SQVTM, CDR2 ANQGSEA. The CDR3 length is 13 residues. Between the trimmed V and J ends, which lost 4 bases and 0 bases, there was a span of 7 bases. The CDR3 region is CSVVVNSGNTIYF. DNA for the CDR3: TGCAGCGTTGTTGTCAACTCTGGAAACACCATATATTTT. Combining the CDR3 with reference TRBV29-1 and TRBJ1-3 gives the whole variable domain SAVISQKPSRDICQRGTSLTIQCQVDSQVTMMFWYRQQPGQSLTLIATANQGSEATYESGFVIDKFPISRPNLTFSTLTVSNMSPEDSSIYLCSVVVNSGNTIYFGEGSWLTVV.